Each of the 10 T cell receptor beta chains below was sequenced from the same sample in a study of blood T cell repertoires in COVID-19. Libraries were prepared by immunoSEQ multiplex PCR; TCRdb keeps only in-frame clonotypes and omits some of them. The sample holds a few hundred thousand clones, around 84% seen once. The sample comprised peripheral blood. The receptors originated from a woman over 75 with COVID-19, enrolled during active disease.

The chain has TRBV7-2 and TRBJ1-1; TRBD1 matches at 8 bases. Looked up from germline, CDR1 is SGHTA and CDR2 is FQGNSA. Trimming at V came to 4 bases and at J to 10 bases, leaving 5 bases not matched to a gene. The CDR3 loop spans 12 amino acids. In nucleotides, the CDR3 is TGTGCCAGCAGCTACACAGGGGGTCGAGCTTTCTTT. Protein product: CASSYTGGRAFF.

The chain's CDR3 is CASSIQDRGQLRNQPQHF. The CDR3 region has the DNA TGTGCCAGTAGTATACAGGACAGGGGGCAACTTAGGAATCAGCCCCAGCATTTT. The rearrangement joins TRBV19 to TRBJ1-5; 11 bases match TRBD1. Germline CDR1 is LNHDA and CDR2 is SQIVND (reference sequence). With 2 bases clipped from V and 4 bases from J, the junction kept 10 bases outside the gene matches. The CDR3 sequence is 18 residues long.

The chain is built from TRBV20-1 and TRBJ2-3, with D perhaps matching TRBD2 (6 bases). The CDR3 length is 15 residues. Germline lookup yields CDR1 DFQATT and CDR2 SNEGSKA (reference sequence). The ends were cut back, 3 bases at V and 8 bases at J, with 21 bases in the middle. CDR3 nucleotide sequence: TGCAGTGCTAGTGATGGCGGGGACTTCCTGGGTACGCAGTATTTT. It specifies CSASDGGDFLGTQYF.

J is TRBJ2-3 and V is TRBV2; a possible D gene is TRBD2 (6 bases). Germline V gene sequence: CDR1 SNHLY, CDR2 FYNNEI. Trimming shortened V by 3 bases and J by 9 bases, and 10 bases separated the two germline ends. CDR3 length: 12 residues. The CDR3 spells CASSDAGRTQYF. The CDR3 DNA sequence: TGTGCCAGCAGTGACGCAGGGAGGACGCAGTATTTT. Complete variable domain (other parts from reference TRBV2 and TRBJ2-3): EPEVTQTPSHQVTQMGQEVILRCVPISNHLYFYWYRQILGQKVEFLVSFYNNEISEKSEIFDDQFSVERPDGSNFTLKIRSTKLEDSAMYFCASSDAGRTQYFGPGTRLTVL.

This clone showed up just a few times. V is TRBV5-6 and J is TRBJ2-3; TRBD2 agrees at 8 bases. This CDR3 region has 13 residues. The V gene end was trimmed by 6 bases and the J gene end by 4 bases; junction bases not matched to a gene: 4. Germline-derived CDR1 and CDR2 are SGHDT and YYEEEE. The CDR3 is CASTGLVPDTQYF. The CDR3 DNA reads as TGTGCCAGCACGGGACTAGTCCCAGATACGCAGTATTTT.

The chain is built from TRBV18 and TRBJ1-6; weak D call: TRBD1 (6 bases). Trimming pared 4 bases from V and 9 bases from J, leaving 13 bases between. From germline, CDR1 is KGHSH and CDR2 LQKENI. This CDR3 comprises 14 residues. In nucleotides, the CDR3 is TGTGCCAGCTCACAGACCGAAGGGGGTTCACCCCTCCACTTT. This sequence encodes CASSQTEGGSPLHF. Full variable domain (outside the CDR3, taken from reference TRBV18 and TRBJ1-6): NAGVMQNPRHLVRRRGQEARLRCSPMKGHSHVYWYRQLPEEGLKFMVYLQKENIIDESGMPKERFSAEFPKEGPSILRIQQVVRGDSAAYFCASSQTEGGSPLHFGNGTRLTVT.

This chain connects TRBV21-1 to TRBJ1-2; whether TRBD1, the table's D call, matches the DNA was not checked. TRBV21-1 is a recognized pseudogene. The CDR3 is 13 residues long. The CDR3 sequence is CASSNRQGGGYTF. The CDR3 coding sequence is TGTGCCAGCAGCAATCGACAGGGGGGTGGCTACACCTTC.

For the CDR3, the DNA is TGTGCCGGATGGACAGGAGGCGACACTGAAGCTTTCTTT. It is translated as CAGWTGGDTEAFF. This chain uses TRBV6-6 with TRBJ1-1; 7 nucleotides agree with TRBD1. This CDR3 contains 13 residues. Per the germline V gene, CDR1 is MNHNY and CDR2 is SVGAGI (reference sequence). V was pared by 11 bases and J by 3 bases, with 9 bases of the junction left unmatched.

The chain links TRBV5-1 to TRBJ1-1; unclear D gene. The CDR3 extends over 15 amino acids. Between the trimmed V and J ends, which lost 1 base and 0 bases, there was a span of 10 bases. The germline CDR1 and CDR2 sequences are SGHRS and YFSETQ. CDR3 in DNA: TGCGCCAGCAGCTTGTTAACGGAGGTGAACACTGAAGCTTTCTTT. This sequence encodes CASSLLTEVNTEAFF.

Note on this clone: Within the sample, other DNA sequences also encode this same CDR3. This chain uses TRBV28 with TRBJ1-3; the D gene is possibly TRBD1 (5 bases). V lost 5 bases, J lost 4 bases, and 12 bases lay in between. Germline CDR1 reads MDHEN; CDR2 reads SYDVKM. The CDR3 has 14 amino acids. CDR3 bases: TGTGCCAGCAGTCCCGGGGGGGTAGGAAACACCATATATTTT. Encoded protein: CASSPGGVGNTIYF. Drawing the rest from reference TRBV28 and TRBJ1-3, the complete variable domain is DVKVTQSSRYLVKRTGEKVFLECVQDMDHENMFWYRQDPGLGLRLIYFSYDVKMKEKGDIPEGYSVSREKKERFSLILESASTNQTSMYLCASSPGGVGNTIYFGEGSWLTVV.